Listed below are T cell receptor beta chains from one sample, sequenced in a study of T cells after yellow fever vaccination. TCRdb re-called the 5' RACE reads with MiXCR, one entry per CDR3 protein. The sample lists some 500,000 distinct CDR3 sequences; about 13% were seen once. The sequencing here drew on PBMCs, taken on the day of the yellow fever booster vaccination. These receptors were collected from a young man who received the YFV17D yellow fever vaccine. Both conserved end residues are part of each CDR3. A D gene is named only where the DNA matches it firmly. Part of the rows lack a size; the others show once, few, many or a class for expanded clones.

>TRBV20-1|TRBD1|14|NA|TRBJ2-7
CSAWYLRQGNEQYF
TGCAGTGCTTGGTATTTAAGACAGGGGAACGAGCAGTACTTC
>TRBV20-1|NA|14|NA|TRBJ2-1
CSARGETSTNEQFF
TGCAGTGCTAGAGGGGAGACCTCTACCAATGAGCAGTTCTTC
>TRBV9|TRBD1|13|NA|TRBJ1-1
CASSTSGGGEAFF
TGTGCCAGCAGCACTTCAGGGGGAGGTGAAGCTTTCTTT
>TRBV30|TRBD2|14|few|TRBJ2-7
CAWSRLAAYIEQYF
TGTGCCTGGAGTCGACTAGCGGCTTATATCGAGCAGTACTTC
>TRBV6-1|NA|11|NA|TRBJ1-2
CASEGAGGYTF
TGTGCCAGCGAAGGGGCGGGTGGCTACACCTTC
>TRBV7-8|TRBD2|16|few|TRBJ2-1
CASSLGGLAGGGEQFF
TGTGCCAGCAGCTTAGGGGGACTAGCGGGAGGGGGTGAGCAGTTCTTC
>TRBV7-9|TRBD2|16|NA|TRBJ2-2
CASSLGTSGSTGELFF
TGTGCCAGCAGCTTGGGGACTAGCGGGAGCACCGGGGAGCTGTTTTTT
>TRBV6-2/TRBV6-3|TRBD2|16|NA|TRBJ2-5
CASSYLASGIAKTQYF
TGTGCCAGCAGTTACTTGGCTAGCGGGATAGCAAAGACCCAGTACTTC
>TRBV24-1|TRBD2|19|many|TRBJ2-1
CATSGSLAGGPGRNNEQFF
TGTGCCACCAGTGGTTCACTAGCGGGAGGGCCTGGTCGAAACAATGAGCAGTTCTTC
>TRBV5-1|TRBD1|14|few|TRBJ1-2
CASSVWDRASGYTF
TGCGCCAGCAGTGTGTGGGACAGGGCGAGTGGCTACACCTTC
>TRBV6-2/TRBV6-3|NA|11|few|TRBJ2-7
CASGRDYEQYF
TGTGCCAGCGGAAGAGACTACGAGCAGTACTTC
>TRBV11-2|TRBD2|16|NA|TRBJ2-4
CASSLKLAGAKNIQYF
TGTGCCAGCAGCTTAAAGCTAGCGGGAGCCAAAAACATTCAGTACTTC
>TRBV2|TRBD2|16|NA|TRBJ2-1
CASRISSSGPYNEQFF
TGTGCCAGCAGGATTTCCTCTAGCGGACCCTACAATGAGCAGTTCTTC
>TRBV7-2|TRBD2|15|few|TRBJ2-1
CASSPGSGGYNEQFF
TGTGCCAGCAGCCCAGGGAGCGGGGGGTACAATGAGCAGTTCTTC
>TRBV20-1|NA|14|NA|TRBJ1-5
CSARGTVSNQPQHF
TGCAGTGCTAGAGGGACAGTGAGCAATCAGCCCCAGCATTTT
>TRBV7-3|NA|13|few|TRBJ2-7
CASSLSQTYEQYF
TGTGCCAGCAGCTTATCCCAGACCTACGAGCAGTACTTC
>TRBV19|NA|12|NA|TRBJ2-7
CASSPNGGEQYF
TGTGCCAGTAGTCCGAATGGGGGCGAGCAGTACTTC
>TRBV10-3|TRBD2|14|NA|TRBJ2-1
CAIKPGLDILEQFF
TGTGCCATCAAACCGGGACTAGACATTCTTGAGCAGTTCTTC
>TRBV7-3|NA|15|NA|TRBJ2-1
CASSLVAAPFNEQFF
TGTGCCAGCAGCTTAGTAGCGGCACCCTTCAATGAGCAGTTCTTC
>TRBV20-1|TRBD1|12|few|TRBJ2-7
CSAPDRVNEQYF
TGCAGTGCTCCTGACAGGGTGAATGAGCAGTACTTC
>TRBV24-1|NA|14|NA|TRBJ1-5
CATSDDSGNQPQHF
TGTGCCACCAGTGATGACAGCGGTAATCAGCCCCAGCATTTT
>TRBV6-1|NA|15|NA|TRBJ2-5
CASQPNPGAAETQYF
TGTGCCAGCCAACCAAACCCGGGAGCGGCAGAGACCCAGTACTTC
>TRBV2|NA|15|NA|TRBJ2-7
CASNQQGLESYEQYF
TGTGCCAGCAACCAACAAGGGCTAGAAAGCTACGAGCAGTACTTC
>TRBV6-1|NA|14|NA|TRBJ2-3
CASSELPSTDTQYF
TGTGCCAGCAGTGAACTTCCTAGCACAGATACGCAGTATTTT